This TCR beta chain originates from a study of read filtering for tumor transcriptome and immune sequencing (dated by TCRdb to the early 2020s). At the level of the whole study: The cohort had fewer than 20 male and more than 11 female patients with a mean age of roughly 66 years, ranging from about 47 to 90. By revised international staging, fewer than ten patients were R-ISS I, some 17 were R-ISS II and about 7 were R-ISS III. After DNase treatment, whole-transcriptome libraries were prepared using the TruSeq RNA Access Library Prep Kit. TCR-region mapped reads per sample ranged from about 3.5 to 10.27 million with IR-seq versus only roughly 75 to 1273 with RNA-seq. Using the same bone marrow samples, the study ran both targeted immune repertoire sequencing and bulk whole-transcriptome sequencing and then compared the TCR repertoires from each method. A main aim was a read-filtering strategy for immune repertoire data, specifically whether clonotypes supported by a single read should be removed.

Concerning this clonotype: Its antigen is still unknown. Base qualities are not provided; no much larger clone lies one nucleotide away.

Study-wide findings and limitations: Single-read clonotypes made up about 82% of clonotypes but only 3.5% to 4.5% of total reads in IR-seq, compared with about 69% of clonotypes and approximately 45% of reads in RNA-seq. The correlation between IR-seq and RNA-seq shared clonotype proportions rose when single-read clonotypes were removed. Compared with RNA-seq, IR-seq captured clonotypes at much higher depth and more reliably, and a smaller IR-seq throughput was enough to identify most shared clonotypes. The sorted CD138-negative fraction was composed of a mixed bone marrow immune population rather than of purified T cells.

Each patient had bone marrow sampled at the time of active disease. Ficoll-Hypaque density gradient centrifugation was used to isolate the bone marrow mononuclear cells. To remove myeloma plasma cells, the cells were labeled with CD138 magnetic microbeads on a MACS separator, and CD138-negative cells were then collected by negative selection. Flow cytometry on an Attune NxT with CD138 antibodies was used to check the purity of the isolated cells. TRIzol reagent was used to extract total RNA, and a NanoDrop spectrophotometer was used to quantify the extracted RNA. Paired RNA-seq and IR-seq were performed on each patient's CD138-negative bone marrow sample. Including the terminal cysteine and phenylalanine, the CDR3 comprises 14 residues. CDR3 DNA is the only sequence kept; it has 42 bases, read in frame from the first base. V is shortened by 7 bases, J by 3 bases, and the region joining them spans 16 bases. The germline V gene supplies CDR1 SQVTM and CDR2 ANQGSEA.

Starting from 350 to 450 ng RNA, TCR libraries were constructed with the Immunoverse kit using molecular barcoded adaptors that cover the alpha/delta and beta/gamma chains. TCR library preparation used the same RNA that was used for transcriptome sequencing. Sequencing of TCR libraries was carried out on an Illumina HiSeq 4000 with 2 x 150 cycles. The authors' analysis ran thus. TCR reads were aligned to human V, D, J and C references and assembled into CDR3 clonotypes with MiXCR, including quality filtering and error correction. Clonotype counts and gene usage diversity were analyzed with the tcR package in R. Raw mapping reads were checked after the RNA-seq reads had been mapped by STAR aligner version 2.5.3a onto the human GRCh37 genome. IR-seq fastq files were randomly downsampled with Seqtk 1.3 to test the effect of sequencing depth on detected clonotypes. TCRdb passed the public sequencing reads through fastp at Q25 and MiXCR, retaining productive beta sequences. Here each entry gathers all rows of one CDR3 protein and keeps the most common genes and DNA. Here the V and J calls rest on TCRdb's processing, not on the authors' analysis. Within this sample are tens of thousands of distinct CDR3 sequences, with about 14% of them counted one time only. The ten largest clones take up 45% of the sample.

This TCR came from a donor aged 40 or older with multiple myeloma. This sequence uses TRBV29-1 and TRBJ1-3; TRBD1 could be the D gene, as 6 bases match. The sequenced sample was a population of CD138-negative cells sorted from bone marrow. The cell subset or site label, read with the paper, signifies: bone marrow mononuclear cells depleted of CD138+ plasma/myeloma cells by negative magnetic selection. The sequenced DNA is TGCAGCGCGGAAAGGGGGGCGGGTGGAAACACCATATATTTT. The resulting protein is CSAERGAGGNTIYF.